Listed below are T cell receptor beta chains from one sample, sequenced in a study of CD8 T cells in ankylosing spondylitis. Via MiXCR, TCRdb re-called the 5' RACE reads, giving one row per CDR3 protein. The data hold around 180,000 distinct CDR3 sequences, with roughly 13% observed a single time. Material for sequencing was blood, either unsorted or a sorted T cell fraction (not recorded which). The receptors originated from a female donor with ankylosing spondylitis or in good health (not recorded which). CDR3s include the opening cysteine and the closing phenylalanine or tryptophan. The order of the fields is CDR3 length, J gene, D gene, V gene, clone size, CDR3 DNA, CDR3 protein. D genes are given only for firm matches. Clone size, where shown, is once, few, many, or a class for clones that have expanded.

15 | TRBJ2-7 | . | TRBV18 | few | TGTGCCAGCTCACCATTTCAAGCGGAGGGCCTCGGGCAGTACTTC | CASSPFQAEGLGQYF
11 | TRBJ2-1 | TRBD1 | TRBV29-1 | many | TGCAGCGTAGACAGGGGCAATGAGCAGTTCTTC | CSVDRGNEQFF
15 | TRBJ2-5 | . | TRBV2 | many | TGTGCCAGCAGTGAAGTAGGAACAGTCCAAGAGACCCAGTACTTC | CASSEVGTVQETQYF
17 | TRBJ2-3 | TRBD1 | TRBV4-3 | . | TGCGCCAGCAGCCAAGAATCCAGGGGGTTAGGCACAGATACGCAGTATTTT | CASSQESRGLGTDTQYF
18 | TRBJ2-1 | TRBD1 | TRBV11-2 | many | TGTGCCAGCAGCTTAGGGGCTACCGGGACAGGGAGGAGCAATGAGCAGTTCTTC | CASSLGATGTGRSNEQFF
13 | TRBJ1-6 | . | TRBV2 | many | TGTGCCAGCAGTGAATATACAGATTCACCCCTCCACTTT | CASSEYTDSPLHF
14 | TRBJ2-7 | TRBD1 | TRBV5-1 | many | TGCGCCAGCAGCTCGACAGGGACCCTGAACGAGCAGTACTTC | CASSSTGTLNEQYF
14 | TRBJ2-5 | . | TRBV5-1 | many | TGCGCCAGCAGCTTGAGGCCAGGTCAAGAGACCCAGTACTTC | CASSLRPGQETQYF
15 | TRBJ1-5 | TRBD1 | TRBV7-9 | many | TGTGCCAGCAGCTTAAGTTCCAGGGGGGGACAGCCCCAGCATTTT | CASSLSSRGGQPQHF
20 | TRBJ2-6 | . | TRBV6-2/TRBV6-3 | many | TGTGCCAGCAGTCATAGGGGTGGACTCCGGAGCCTATCTGGGGCCAACGTCCTGACTTTC | CASSHRGGLRSLSGANVLTF
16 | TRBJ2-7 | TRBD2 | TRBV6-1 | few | TGTGCCAGCAGGGGACTAGCGGGAGGTAGTTCCTACGAGCAGTACTTC | CASRGLAGGSSYEQYF
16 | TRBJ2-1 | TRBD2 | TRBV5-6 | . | TGTGCCAGCAGCCAGCGGGGCGGGAGTTCCTACAATGAGCAGTTCTTC | CASSQRGGSSYNEQFF
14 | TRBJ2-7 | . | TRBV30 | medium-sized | TGTGCCTGGGAAAAAACCACGTACTCCTACGAGCAGTACTTC | CAWEKTTYSYEQYF
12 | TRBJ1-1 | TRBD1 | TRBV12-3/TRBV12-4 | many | TGTGCCAGCAGTAACACAGGGGAGGCCGTCTTCTTT | CASSNTGEAVFF
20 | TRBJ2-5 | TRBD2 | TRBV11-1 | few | TGTGCCAGCAGCTTAGTTATGTCTCGCGGCCAACTAGCGCCCCAAGAGACCCAGTACTTC | CASSLVMSRGQLAPQETQYF
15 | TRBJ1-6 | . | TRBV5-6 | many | TGTGCCAGCAGCTTGGAACTGAGGATTAATTCACCCCTCCACTTT | CASSLELRINSPLHF
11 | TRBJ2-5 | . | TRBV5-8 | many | TGTGCCGGCGCCCGTGGAGAGACCCAGTACTTC | CAGARGETQYF
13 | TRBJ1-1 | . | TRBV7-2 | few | TGTGCCAGCAGCGTAGGGACGATCACTGAAGCTTTCTTT | CASSVGTITEAFF
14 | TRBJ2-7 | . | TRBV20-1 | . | TGCAGTGCTCCGCCTATCTTTGACGGGTACGAGCAGTACTTC | CSAPPIFDGYEQYF
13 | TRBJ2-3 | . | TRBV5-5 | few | TGTGCCAGCCTCGAGGGCCGAGGAGATACGCAGTATTTT | CASLEGRGDTQYF
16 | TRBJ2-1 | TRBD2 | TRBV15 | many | TGTGCCACCAGCAGCCCTAGCGGGAGCTCCTACAATGAGCAGTTCTTC | CATSSPSGSSYNEQFF
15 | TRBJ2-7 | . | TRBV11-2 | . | TGTGCCAGCAGCTTGGGGCGAGTCCCCTCCTACGAGCAGTACTTC | CASSLGRVPSYEQYF
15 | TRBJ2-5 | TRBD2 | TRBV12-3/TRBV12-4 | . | TGTGCCAGCAGTCCTGATAGCGGGAGGTGGGAGACCCAGTACTTC | CASSPDSGRWETQYF
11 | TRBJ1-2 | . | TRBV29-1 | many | TGCAGCGTTGTTTCCGGGAGTGGCTACACCTTC | CSVVSGSGYTF
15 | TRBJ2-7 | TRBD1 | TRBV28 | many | TGTGCCAGCAGTCCAACGGGACAGAGAAACTACGAGCAGTACTTC | CASSPTGQRNYEQYF
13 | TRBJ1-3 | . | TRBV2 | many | TGTGCCAGCACGCAGGGCATTGGAAACACCATATATTTT | CASTQGIGNTIYF
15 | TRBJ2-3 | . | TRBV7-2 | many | TGTGCCAGCAGACAAGGGAGGACGTCTGCAGATACGCAGTATTTT | CASRQGRTSADTQYF
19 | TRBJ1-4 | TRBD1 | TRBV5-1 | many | TGCGCCAGCAGCTTGGAGCCGGGACAGGGGCTTTCAAGTAATGAAAAACTGTTTTTT | CASSLEPGQGLSSNEKLFF
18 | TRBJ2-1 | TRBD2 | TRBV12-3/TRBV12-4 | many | TGTGCCAGCAGTTCCATCTACCAGCTAGCGGGGCTGGACAATGAGCAGTTCTTC | CASSSIYQLAGLDNEQFF
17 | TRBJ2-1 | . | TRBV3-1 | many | TGTGCCAGCAGCCAAGATCAGGTGACAGGAAGTTTTGGTGAGCAGTTCTTC | CASSQDQVTGSFGEQFF
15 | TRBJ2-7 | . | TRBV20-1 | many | TGCAGTGCTTCTCACCAGGGGCGCGATATCCACGAGCAGTACTTC | CSASHQGRDIHEQYF
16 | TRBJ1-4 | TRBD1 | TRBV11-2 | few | TGTGCCAGCAGCTTGATACGACAGGGTATGGGGGAAAAACTGTTTTTT | CASSLIRQGMGEKLFF
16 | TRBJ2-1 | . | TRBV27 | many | TGTGCCAGCAGCATCCAACACGGCGGATCCTACAATGAGCAGTTCTTC | CASSIQHGGSYNEQFF
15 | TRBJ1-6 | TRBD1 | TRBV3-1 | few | TGTGCCAGCAGCTCCCACAGGGGCTCGGTTTCACCCCTCCACTTT | CASSSHRGSVSPLHF